This T cell receptor (beta chain) was captured in a study of cytomegalovirus exposure and HLA in healthy donors. The PCR used 60 Vbeta and 13 Jbeta primers. The protocol was immunoSEQ multiplex PCR, while the TCRdb copy is restricted to in-frame clones and leaves out a portion. This sample yields 110,000 or so clones, of which roughly 80% are seen a single time; 1.5% belongs to the top ten. CDR3 size: 12 residues. Trimming left V 5 bases short and J 14 bases short, with 13 bases between. Germline lookup yields CDR1 MDHEN and CDR2 SYDVKM. This chain uses TRBV28 with TRBJ1-6; a weak D match, TRBD1 (6 bases). Material for sequencing was PBMCs. The TCR comes from a woman between 18 and 29 years old in good health and CMV-seronegative. In nucleotides, the CDR3 is TGTGCCAGCAGTCCTCGCGGGGGCACCCTCCACTTT. This encodes CASSPRGGTLHF.